The text below deals with one T cell receptor beta chain. V lost 4 bases and J lost 9; bases outside the gene matches: 7. The germline gives CDR1 SGHRS, CDR2 YFSETQ. The CDR3 is made up of 13 amino acids. The entry originates in a study of blood T cell repertoires in COVID-19. Turning to the study itself: Acute-phase and convalescent COVID-19 samples originated in the United States, Italy and Spain. In each case, the material was cDNA or gDNA derived from T cells, B-cell-depleted T cells, or PBMCs.

In the authors' methods: Amplification from reference gene primers served as the basis for estimated nucleated cell counts. Only in-frame clones appear in the TCRdb table, and some are missing; sequencing was by immunoSEQ multiplex PCR. V and J calls and clone size are copied from that table; D and trimming were computed from the DNA. In the table there are about 74,000 clones, 70% to 90% of which are singletons. The chain employs TRBV5-1 and TRBJ1-2; 9 bases are shared with TRBD1. This receptor was obtained from a middle-aged man with acute or convalescent COVID-19. Sequenced input: peripheral blood. CDR3 DNA: TGCGCCAGCAGCGCGGGACAGGGTCGTCGCTACACCTTC. Translating gives CASSAGQGRRYTF.